The 13 T cell receptor beta chains reported below all come from one sample, sequenced in a study of T cell responses to AZD1222 COVID-19 vaccine. Data came from immunoSEQ multiplex PCR; TCRdb stores just in-frame clones and leaves some out. The data contain about 97,000 clones, more than 70% of them singletons. The sample in question was peripheral blood, obtained on day 0 of AZD1222 vaccination. Receptors originate from an adult in good health.

This clone has only a few counts. The chain links TRBV2 to TRBJ2-5; TRBD2 matches 9 bases. Germline CDR1 reads SNHLY; CDR2 reads FYNNEI. The CDR3 sequence is 15 residues long. V lost 7 bases and J lost 2; bases outside the gene matches: 8. DNA for the CDR3: TGTGCCAGCACTCTGACCCTAGCGGGGCAAGAGACCCAGTACTTC. Protein product: CASTLTLAGQETQYF.

This clone came up many times. V is TRBV5-1 and J is TRBJ2-7; maybe TRBD2 (5 bases). CDR1 is SGHRS, CDR2 YFSETQ, per germline. V lost 4 bases, J lost 5 bases, and 19 bases lay in between. CDR3 size: 15 residues. DNA of the CDR3: TGCGCCAGCAGCCCGATTTTCGGCGCGGGTCACGAGCAGTACTTC. Translation gives CASSPIFGAGHEQYF.

The chain links TRBV2 to TRBJ2-3, with 10 bases fitting TRBD1. After removal of 6 bases from V and 3 bases from J, the junction contained 6 bases not matched to a gene. Germline values: CDR1 SNHLY, CDR2 FYNNEI. This CDR3 spans 15 amino acids. For the CDR3, the DNA is TGTGCCAGCAGCCGGACAGGGGGGGGAACAGATACGCAGTATTTT. It encodes CASSRTGGGTDTQYF.

The chain couples TRBV21-1 to TRBJ1-1. TRBV21-1 has pseudogene status. This CDR3 contains 13 residues. This CDR3 is CASSTERATEAFF. The DNA for the CDR3 is TGTGCCAGCAGCACGGAAAGGGCAACTGAAGCTTTCTTT.

J is TRBJ1-3 and V is TRBV6-5; D is uncertain. This CDR3 has 12 residues. V gave up 5 bases and J gave up 9 bases, with 11 bases separating them. Germline V gene lookup returns CDR1 MNHEY and CDR2 SVGAGI. The CDR3 spells CASSPQPGTIYF. The DNA of the CDR3 is TGTGCCAGCAGTCCCCAGCCAGGCACCATATATTTT.

This clone was recorded only once. This chain uses TRBV7-6 with TRBJ1-1, with 7 bases lining up with TRBD1. Germline lookup yields CDR1 SGHVS and CDR2 FNYEAQ. With 1 base clipped from V and 8 bases from J, the junction kept 7 bases outside the gene matches. The CDR3 is 14 amino acids. The CDR3, as DNA: TGTGCCAGCAGCTTAGACAGGGGCCTCACCGAAGCTTTCTTT. Translated: CASSLDRGLTEAFF.

The chain recombines TRBV7-3 with TRBJ2-7, with TRBD2 as a possible D gene (7 bases). V lost 2 bases and J 5 bases, leaving 13 bases between the germline ends. The germline V gene encodes CDR1 SGHTA and CDR2 FQGTGA. This CDR3 is 14 amino acids long. This CDR3 is CASSLWGGLDEQYF. The CDR3 coding sequence is TGTGCCAGCAGCTTATGGGGGGGCCTCGACGAGCAGTACTTC.

The CDR3 region is CAWSVRQGVREQFF. In nucleotides, the CDR3 is TGTGCCTGGAGTGTACGCCAGGGAGTGCGTGAGCAGTTCTTC. V and J are TRBV30 and TRBJ2-1; D may match TRBD1 or TRBD2 (5 bases each). V lost 0 bases to trimming and J lost 9 bases, with 15 bases between them. Per germline, CDR1 GTSNPN and CDR2 SVGIG (reference sequence). The CDR3 runs to 14 residues.

This chain links TRBV25-1 with TRBJ1-6, with 7 bases that match TRBD1. The CDR3 consists of 16 residues. Trimming removed 4 bases from V and 4 bases from J; junction bases left unmatched: 7. Germline-derived CDR1 and CDR2 are MGHDK and SYGVNS. DNA for the CDR3: TGTGCCAGCAGTGCACAGACAGGGTCTTATAATTCACCCCTCCACTTT. Encoded protein: CASSAQTGSYNSPLHF.

The V and J genes are TRBV20-1 and TRBJ1-1; D is undetermined. Trimming took 3 bases from V and 3 from J, leaving 14 bases between them. CDR1 DFQATT and CDR2 SNEGSKA come from the germline V gene (reference sequence). The CDR3 is made up of 14 amino acids. The CDR3 loop is CSASIPPEYTEAFF. The CDR3 DNA reads TGCAGTGCTAGTATCCCTCCGGAGTACACTGAAGCTTTCTTT.

The chain has TRBV6-5 and TRBJ2-2, with 7 positions matching TRBD1. J gave up 2 bases and V 7 bases, and 1 base lay outside the gene matches. This CDR3 has 13 residues. Germline CDR1 MNHEY, CDR2 SVGAGI. The CDR3 DNA sequence: TGTGCCAGCAACAGGGGAAACACCGGGGAGCTGTTTTTT. This sequence encodes CASNRGNTGELFF.

The V call is TRBV19, the J call TRBJ1-6; no firm D call. V gave up 9 bases and J gave up 5 bases, with 14 bases separating them. Germline loops: CDR1 LNHDA, CDR2 SQIVND (reference sequence). The CDR3 spans 14 residues. CDR3 bases: TGTGCCAGCCAGGCCGGGAACCATAATTCACCCCTCCACTTT. It yields the protein CASQAGNHNSPLHF.

V is TRBV7-2 and J is TRBJ2-7, with D unclear. With 1 base removed from V and 0 bases from J, the gap between germline ends came to 13 bases. Germline V gives CDR1 SGHTA, CDR2 FQGNSA. The CDR3 length is 16 residues. DNA of the CDR3: TGTGCCAGCAGCTTAGTAGGTTCCTCGAGCTCCTACGAGCAGTACTTC. Protein product: CASSLVGSSSSYEQYF.